The clone carrying this T cell receptor beta chain appeared many times. V shed 1 base, J shed 12 bases, and the junction held 6 bases outside the gene matches. The CDR3 covers 14 residues. Per the germline V gene, CDR1 is SGHNT and CDR2 is YENEEA. The sample is drawn from a study of human T cells and chemical hapten exposure. On the study more broadly: Among samples, TCR yields varied mainly because of small differences in pooled library volume.

In the original analysis: Counting gave a median of around 89,000 TCRs per sample, with values ranging from about 23,224 to 690,600. In TCRdb, the RACE reads were re-called with MiXCR into one record per CDR3 protein. These V and J calls derive from TCRdb rather than the authors' analysis. The sample has roughly 48,000 distinct CDR3 sequences; 9.5% to 11% are singletons. The time point denotes: patch test 1, 2 weeks after DPC sensitization. Treatment reported: therapeutic diphenylcyclopropenone sensitization with weekly scalp DPC. Researchers extracted total RNA from unfractionated whole blood. This chain links TRBV11-3 with TRBJ2-1, with 10 bases matching TRBD2. This specimen consisted of whole blood, obtained in connection with sensitization to the hapten diphenylcyclopropenone (DPC). This receptor was taken from a woman in her thirties or forties with alopecia areata. Some clones in this sample may be carry-over from other donors' samples. CDR3 in DNA: TGTGCCAGCAGCTTAGGGCTAGCGGGGGCCTGGCAGTTCTTC. This sequence encodes CASSLGLAGAWQFF.